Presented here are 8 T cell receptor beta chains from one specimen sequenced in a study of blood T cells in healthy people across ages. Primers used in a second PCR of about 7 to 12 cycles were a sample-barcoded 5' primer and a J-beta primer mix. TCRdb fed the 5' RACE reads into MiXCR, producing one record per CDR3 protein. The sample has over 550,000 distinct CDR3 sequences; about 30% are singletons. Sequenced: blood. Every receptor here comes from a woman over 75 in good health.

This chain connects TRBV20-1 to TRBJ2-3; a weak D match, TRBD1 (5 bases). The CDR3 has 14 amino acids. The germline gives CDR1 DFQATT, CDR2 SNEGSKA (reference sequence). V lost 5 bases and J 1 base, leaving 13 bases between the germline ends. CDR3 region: CSAPLPRGTDTQYF. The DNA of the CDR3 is TGCAGTGCTCCACTCCCCAGGGGCACAGATACGCAGTATTTT.

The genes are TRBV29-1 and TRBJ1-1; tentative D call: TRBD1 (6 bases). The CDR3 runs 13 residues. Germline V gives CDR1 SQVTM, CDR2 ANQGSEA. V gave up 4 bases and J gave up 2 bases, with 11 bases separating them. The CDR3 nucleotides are TGCAGCGTTGGTGGACAGCTAAACACTGAAGCTTTCTTT. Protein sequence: CSVGGQLNTEAFF.

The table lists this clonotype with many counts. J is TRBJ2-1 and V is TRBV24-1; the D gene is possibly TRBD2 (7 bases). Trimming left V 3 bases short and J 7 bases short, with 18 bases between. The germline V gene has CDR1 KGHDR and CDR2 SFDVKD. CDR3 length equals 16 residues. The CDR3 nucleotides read TGTGCCACCAGTGATCCATACGGGGGGCCAGGGAATGAGCAGTTCTTC. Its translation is CATSDPYGGPGNEQFF.

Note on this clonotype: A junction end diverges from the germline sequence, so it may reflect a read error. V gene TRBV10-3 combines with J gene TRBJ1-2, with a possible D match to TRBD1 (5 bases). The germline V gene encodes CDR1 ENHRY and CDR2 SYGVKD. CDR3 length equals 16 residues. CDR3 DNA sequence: TGTGCCATTAATCCCGAGGTGGGGGTCAAGGACTATGGCCACACTTTC. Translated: CAINPEVGVKDYGHTF.

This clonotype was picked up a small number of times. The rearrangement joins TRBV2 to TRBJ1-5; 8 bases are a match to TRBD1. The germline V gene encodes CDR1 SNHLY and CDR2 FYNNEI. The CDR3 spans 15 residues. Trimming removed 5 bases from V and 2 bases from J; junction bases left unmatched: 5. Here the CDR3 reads CASSPDRAGNQPQHF. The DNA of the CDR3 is TGTGCCAGCAGTCCGGACAGGGCAGGCAATCAGCCCCAGCATTTT.

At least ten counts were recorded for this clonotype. The CDR3 nucleotides read TGTGCCAGCAGCTTAGCGGGGAGCTCTGGGGCCAACGTCCTGACTTTC. Translated: CASSLAGSSGANVLTF. The chain recombines TRBV7-8 with TRBJ2-6; D may be TRBD2 (5 bases). This CDR3 contains 16 residues. CDR1 is SGHVS, CDR2 FQNEAQ, per germline. V lost 0 bases to trimming and J lost 0 bases, with 6 bases between them.

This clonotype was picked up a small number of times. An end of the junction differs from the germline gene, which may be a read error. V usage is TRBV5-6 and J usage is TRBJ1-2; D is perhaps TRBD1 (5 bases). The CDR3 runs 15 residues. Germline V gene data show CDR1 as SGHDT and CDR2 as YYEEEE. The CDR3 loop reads CASSWRKGKNYGYAF. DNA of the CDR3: TGTGCCAGCAGCTGGCGTAAGGGGAAAAACTATGGCTACGCCTTC.

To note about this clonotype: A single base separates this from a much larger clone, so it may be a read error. CDR3 residues: CASSPGQTPEPPHF. The DNA of the CDR3 is TGTGCCAGCAGTCCGGGACAGACGCCTGAACCCCCCCACTTT. This sequence joins TRBV12-3 or TRBV12-4 and TRBJ1-6; 7 positions agree with TRBD1. CDR3 length: 14 residues.